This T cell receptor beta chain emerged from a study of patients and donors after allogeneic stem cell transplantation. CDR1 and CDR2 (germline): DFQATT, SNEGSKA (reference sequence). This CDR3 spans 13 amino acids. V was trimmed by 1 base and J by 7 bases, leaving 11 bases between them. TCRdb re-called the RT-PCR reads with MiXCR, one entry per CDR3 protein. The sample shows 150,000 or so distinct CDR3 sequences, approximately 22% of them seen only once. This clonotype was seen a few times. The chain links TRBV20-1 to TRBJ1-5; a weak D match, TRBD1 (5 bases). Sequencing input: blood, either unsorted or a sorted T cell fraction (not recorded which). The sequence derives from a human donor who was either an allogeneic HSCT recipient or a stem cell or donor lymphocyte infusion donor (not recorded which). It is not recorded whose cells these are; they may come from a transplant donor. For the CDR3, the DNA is TGCAGTGCTAGAGGGGGGAGGAACCAGCCCCAGCATTTT. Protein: CSARGGRNQPQHF.